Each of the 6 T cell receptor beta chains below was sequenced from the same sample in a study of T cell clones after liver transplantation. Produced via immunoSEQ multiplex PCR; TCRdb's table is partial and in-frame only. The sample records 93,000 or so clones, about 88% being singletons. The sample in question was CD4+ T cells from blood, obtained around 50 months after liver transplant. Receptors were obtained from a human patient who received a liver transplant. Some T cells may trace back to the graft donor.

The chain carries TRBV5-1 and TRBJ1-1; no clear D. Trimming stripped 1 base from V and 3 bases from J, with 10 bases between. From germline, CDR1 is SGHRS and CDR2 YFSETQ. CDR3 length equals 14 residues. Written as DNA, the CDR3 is TGCGCCAGCAGCTTGATGGGGTTAGACACTGAAGCTTTCTTT. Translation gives CASSLMGLDTEAFF.

DNA for the CDR3: TGTGCCAGCAGTGACAACAGGGGAGGCTACACCTTC. It specifies CASSDNRGGYTF. V is TRBV2 and J is TRBJ1-2; 7 bases line up with TRBD1. The CDR3 consists of 12 residues. The ends lost 3 bases at V and 8 bases at J; junction bases unmatched: 3. Germline V gene lookup returns CDR1 SNHLY and CDR2 FYNNEI.

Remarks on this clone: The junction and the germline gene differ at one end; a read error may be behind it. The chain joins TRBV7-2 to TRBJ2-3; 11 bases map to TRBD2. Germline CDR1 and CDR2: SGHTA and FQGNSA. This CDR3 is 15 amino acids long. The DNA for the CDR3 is TGTGCCAGCAGCATAGCGGGGGGGCGGACAGATACGCAGTATTTT. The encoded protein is CASSIAGGRTDTQYF.

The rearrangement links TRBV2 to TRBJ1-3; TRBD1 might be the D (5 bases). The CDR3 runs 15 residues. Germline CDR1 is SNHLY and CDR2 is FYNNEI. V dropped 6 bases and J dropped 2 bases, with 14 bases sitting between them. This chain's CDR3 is CASSSGAGAGNTIYF. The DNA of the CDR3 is TGTGCCAGCAGCTCTGGGGCGGGGGCTGGAAACACCATATATTTT. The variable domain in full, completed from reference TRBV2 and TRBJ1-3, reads EPEVTQTPSHQVTQMGQEVILRCVPISNHLYFYWYRQILGQKVEFLVSFYNNEISEKSEIFDDQFSVERPDGSNFTLKIRSTKLEDSAMYFCASSSGAGAGNTIYFGEGSWLTVV.

CDR3 nucleotide sequence: TGTGCCAGAATAGGGTATAGCAATCAGCCCCAGCATTTT. Protein product: CARIGYSNQPQHF. The chain has TRBV5-3 and TRBJ1-5; unclear D gene. TRBV5-3 is assigned to the ORF class and has an uncertain function. V was trimmed by 6 bases and J by 0 bases, leaving 7 bases between them. The CDR3 runs to 13 residues.

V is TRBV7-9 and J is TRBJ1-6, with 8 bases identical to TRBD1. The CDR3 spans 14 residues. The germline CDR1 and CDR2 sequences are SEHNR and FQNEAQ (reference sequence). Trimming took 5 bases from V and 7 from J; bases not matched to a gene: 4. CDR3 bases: TGTGCCAGCAGCCAGGACAGGGACAATTCACCCCTCCACTTT. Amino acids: CASSQDRDNSPLHF. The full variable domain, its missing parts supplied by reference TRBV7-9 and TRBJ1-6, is DTGVSQNPRHKITKRGQNVTFRCDPISEHNRLYWYRQTLGQGPEFLTYFQNEAQLEKSRLLSDRFSAERPKGSFSTLEIQRTEQGDSAMYLCASSQDRDNSPLHFGNGTRLTVT.